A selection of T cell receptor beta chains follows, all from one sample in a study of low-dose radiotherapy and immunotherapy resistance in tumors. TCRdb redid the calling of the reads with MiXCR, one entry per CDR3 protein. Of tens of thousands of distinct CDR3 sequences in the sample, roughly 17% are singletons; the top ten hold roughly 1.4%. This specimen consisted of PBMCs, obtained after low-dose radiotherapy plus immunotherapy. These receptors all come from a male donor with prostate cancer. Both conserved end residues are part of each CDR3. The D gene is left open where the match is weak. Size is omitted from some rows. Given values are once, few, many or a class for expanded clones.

CDR3 protein: CASSAPEGGRTGELFF
CDR3 DNA: TGCGCCAGCAGCGCCCCCGAAGGGGGGCGGACCGGGGAGCTGTTTTTT
V gene: TRBV5-1
clone size: few
D gene: -
J gene: TRBJ2-2

CDR3 protein: CASTTGQGRNSPLHF
CDR3 DNA: TGTGCCAGCACCACTGGACAGGGACGTAATTCACCCCTCCACTTT
V gene: TRBV28
clone size: many
D gene: TRBD1
J gene: TRBJ1-6

CDR3 protein: CASSNKVPTYEQYF
CDR3 DNA: TGTGCCAGTAGTAACAAGGTCCCCACCTACGAGCAGTACTTC
V gene: TRBV19
clone size: -
D gene: -
J gene: TRBJ2-7

CDR3 protein: CATKGGGSSPLHF
CDR3 DNA: TGTGCCACAAAGGGGGGGGGAAGTTCACCCCTCCACTTT
V gene: TRBV6-1
clone size: few
D gene: -
J gene: TRBJ1-6

CDR3 protein: CASSRGGGDQPQHF
CDR3 DNA: TGTGCCAGCAGTCGTGGCGGGGGGGATCAGCCCCAGCATTTT
V gene: TRBV28
clone size: many
D gene: -
J gene: TRBJ1-5

CDR3 protein: CASSSGGTVRDTQYF
CDR3 DNA: TGCGCCAGCAGCTCGGGGGGGACGGTCAGAGATACGCAGTATTTT
V gene: TRBV5-1
clone size: many
D gene: TRBD2
J gene: TRBJ2-3

CDR3 protein: CASSRTSGNEQFF
CDR3 DNA: TGTGCCAGCAGCCGGACTAGCGGGAATGAGCAGTTCTTC
V gene: TRBV3-1
clone size: many
D gene: TRBD2
J gene: TRBJ2-1

CDR3 protein: CASSQRLAGGPGDTQYF
CDR3 DNA: TGCGCCAGCAGCCAAAGGCTAGCGGGAGGGCCGGGGGATACGCAGTATTTT
V gene: TRBV4-3
clone size: many
D gene: TRBD2
J gene: TRBJ2-3

CDR3 protein: CASSLWGGRGLAGQETQYF
CDR3 DNA: TGTGCCAGCAGCTTATGGGGAGGGAGGGGACTAGCGGGCCAAGAGACCCAGTACTTC
V gene: TRBV7-2
clone size: many
D gene: TRBD2
J gene: TRBJ2-5

CDR3 protein: CASSRTLDRGHVNEQFF
CDR3 DNA: TGTGCCAGCAGTCGAACCCTCGACAGGGGGCACGTAAATGAGCAGTTCTTC
V gene: TRBV28
clone size: -
D gene: TRBD1
J gene: TRBJ2-1

CDR3 protein: CASSSGQGGTGELFF
CDR3 DNA: TGTGCCAGCAGTTCTGGACAGGGCGGGACCGGGGAGCTGTTTTTT
V gene: TRBV28
clone size: many
D gene: TRBD1
J gene: TRBJ2-2

CDR3 protein: CASKTDRGTYEQYF
CDR3 DNA: TGTGCCAGCAAAACGGACAGGGGTACCTACGAGCAGTACTTC
V gene: TRBV2
clone size: many
D gene: TRBD1
J gene: TRBJ2-7